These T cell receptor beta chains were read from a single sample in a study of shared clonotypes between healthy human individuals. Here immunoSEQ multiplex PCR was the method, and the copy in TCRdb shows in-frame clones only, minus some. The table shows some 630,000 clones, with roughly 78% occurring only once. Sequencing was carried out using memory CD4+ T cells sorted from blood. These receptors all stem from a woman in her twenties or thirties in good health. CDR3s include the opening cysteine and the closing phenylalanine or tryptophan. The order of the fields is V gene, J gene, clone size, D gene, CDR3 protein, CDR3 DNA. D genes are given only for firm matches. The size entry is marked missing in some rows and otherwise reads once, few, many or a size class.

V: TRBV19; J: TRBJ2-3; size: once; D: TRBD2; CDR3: CASSIGGTSGAITDTQYF; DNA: TGTGCCAGTAGTATAGGCGGGACTAGCGGGGCCATCACAGATACGCAGTATTTT
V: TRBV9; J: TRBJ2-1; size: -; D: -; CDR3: CASSVVGSIEQFF; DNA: TGTGCCAGCAGCGTAGTAGGGTCTATTGAGCAGTTCTTC
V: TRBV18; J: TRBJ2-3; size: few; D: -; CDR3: CASSLGPVDTQYF; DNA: TGTGCCAGCTCGCTCGGCCCTGTAGATACGCAGTATTTT
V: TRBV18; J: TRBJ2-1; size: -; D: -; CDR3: CASSPLRQGKGEQFF; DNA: TGTGCCAGCTCACCTCTAAGGCAGGGGAAAGGTGAGCAGTTCTTC
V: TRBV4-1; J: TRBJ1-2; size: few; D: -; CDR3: CASSPIQGPYGYTF; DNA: TGCGCCAGCAGCCCCATTCAGGGTCCGTACGGCTACACCTTC
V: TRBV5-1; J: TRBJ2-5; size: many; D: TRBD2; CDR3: CASSLVLADQETQYF; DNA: TGCGCCAGCAGCTTGGTGCTAGCGGACCAAGAGACCCAGTACTTC
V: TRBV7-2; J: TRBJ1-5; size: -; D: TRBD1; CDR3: CASSPGTGVGQPQHF; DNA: TGTGCCAGCAGTCCCGGGACAGGGGTAGGGCAGCCCCAGCATTTT
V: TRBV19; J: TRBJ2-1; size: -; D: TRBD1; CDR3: CASSRGTGKDEQFF; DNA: TGTGCCAGTAGTAGGGGGACAGGGAAGGATGAGCAGTTCTTC
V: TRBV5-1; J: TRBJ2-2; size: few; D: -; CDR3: CASSLAHTTGELFF; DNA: TGCGCCAGCAGCTTGGCCCACACCACCGGGGAGCTGTTTTTT
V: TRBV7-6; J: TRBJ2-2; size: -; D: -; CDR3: CASSRAPSNTGELFF; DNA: TGTGCCAGCAGCCGCGCACCGTCGAACACCGGGGAGCTGTTTTTT
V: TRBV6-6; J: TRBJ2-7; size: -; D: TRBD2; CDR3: CASSYSGLAGGYEQYF; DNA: TGTGCCAGCAGTTACTCGGGACTAGCGGGGGGCTACGAGCAGTACTTC
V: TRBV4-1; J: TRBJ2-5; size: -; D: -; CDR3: CASSQDEGGRPYQETQYF; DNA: TGCGCCAGCAGCCAAGATGAGGGGGGACGTCCGTACCAAGAGACCCAGTACTTC
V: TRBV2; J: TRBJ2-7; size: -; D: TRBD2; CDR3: CASSAGLAGGAGIPYF; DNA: TGTGCCAGCAGTGCCGGACTAGCGGGAGGGGCTGGGATCCCGTACTTC
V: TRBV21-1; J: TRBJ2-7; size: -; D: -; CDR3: CASLIYEQYF; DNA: TGTGCCAGCCTTATCTACGAGCAGTACTTC
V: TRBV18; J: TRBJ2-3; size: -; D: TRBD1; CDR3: CASSADRASTDTQYF; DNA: TGTGCCAGCTCAGCCGACAGGGCTAGCACAGATACGCAGTATTTT
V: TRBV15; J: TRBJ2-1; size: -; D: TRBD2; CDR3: CATSSGGTKKIHNEQFF; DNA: TGTGCCACCAGCAGTGGGGGGACTAAAAAAATACACAATGAGCAGTTCTTC
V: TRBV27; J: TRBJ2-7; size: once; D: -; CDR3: CASSLSRDHIERGYF; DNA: TGTGCCAGCAGTTTAAGTCGGGACCACATAGAGCGTGGGTACTTC
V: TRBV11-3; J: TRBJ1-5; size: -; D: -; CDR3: CASSLFYQPQHF; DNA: TGTGCCAGCAGCTTATTTTATCAGCCCCAGCATTTT
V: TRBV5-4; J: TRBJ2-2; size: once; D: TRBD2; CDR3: CASSMSGRAVTGELFF; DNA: TGTGCCAGCAGCATGAGCGGGAGGGCCGTCACCGGGGAGCTGTTTTTT
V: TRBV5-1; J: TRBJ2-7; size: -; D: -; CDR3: CASSLNFYEQYF; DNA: TGCGCCAGCAGCCTCAACTTCTACGAGCAGTACTTC
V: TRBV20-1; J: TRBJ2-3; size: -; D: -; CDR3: CSAGPSDTQYF; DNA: TGCAGTGCGGGCCCGTCAGATACGCAGTATTTT
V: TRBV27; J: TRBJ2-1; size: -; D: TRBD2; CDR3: CASGRLAFNEQFF; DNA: TGTGCCAGCGGGAGACTAGCGTTCAATGAGCAGTTCTTC
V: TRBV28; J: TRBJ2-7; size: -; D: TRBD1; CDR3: CASSFLTGVVNEQYF; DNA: TGTGCCAGCAGTTTTTTGACAGGGGTCGTGAACGAGCAGTACTTC
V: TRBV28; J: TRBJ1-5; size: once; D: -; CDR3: CASSLGGVRPQHF; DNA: TGTGCCAGCAGCCTAGGGGGGGTTCGCCCCCAGCATTTT
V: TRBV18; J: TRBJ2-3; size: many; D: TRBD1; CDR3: CASSPRQGAGQGVSDTQYF; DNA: TGTGCCAGCTCACCGAGACAAGGCGCCGGACAGGGAGTGTCAGATACGCAGTATTTT
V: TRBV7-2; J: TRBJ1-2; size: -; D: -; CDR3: CASSLNRETWANYGYTF; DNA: TGTGCCAGCAGCCTGAACAGGGAGACGTGGGCTAACTATGGCTACACCTTC
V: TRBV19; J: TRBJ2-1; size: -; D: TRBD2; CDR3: CASSQGLAGPLNEQFF; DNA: TGTGCCAGTAGTCAAGGACTAGCGGGGCCACTTAATGAGCAGTTCTTC
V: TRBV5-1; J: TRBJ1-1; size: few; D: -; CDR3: CASSPGRGEMNTEAFF; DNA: TGCGCCAGCAGCCCAGGCCGAGGGGAGATGAACACTGAAGCTTTCTTT
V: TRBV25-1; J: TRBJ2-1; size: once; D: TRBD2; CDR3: CATKGLAGNEQFF; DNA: TGTGCCACCAAGGGACTAGCAGGCAATGAGCAGTTCTTC
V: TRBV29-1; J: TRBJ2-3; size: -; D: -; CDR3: CSVFQGRSAGDTQYF; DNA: TGCAGCGTTTTTCAGGGGCGGTCGGCCGGAGATACGCAGTATTTT
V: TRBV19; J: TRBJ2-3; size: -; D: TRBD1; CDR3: CATGTEHTDTQYF; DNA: TGTGCCACCGGGACAGAGCACACAGATACGCAGTATTTT
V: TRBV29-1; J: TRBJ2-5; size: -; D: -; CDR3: CSPSRETQYF; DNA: TGCAGCCCTTCACGAGAGACCCAGTACTTC
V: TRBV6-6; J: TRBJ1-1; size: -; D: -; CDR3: CASSYSMNTEAFF; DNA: TGTGCCAGCAGTTACTCGATGAACACTGAAGCTTTCTTT
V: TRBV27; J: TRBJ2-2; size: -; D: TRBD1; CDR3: CASSWDRGDTGELFF; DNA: TGTGCCAGCAGTTGGGACAGGGGAGACACCGGGGAGCTGTTTTTT
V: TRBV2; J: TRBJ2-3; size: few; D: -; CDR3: CASSLSGSDTQYF; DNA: TGTGCCAGCAGCCTCTCGGGGTCAGATACGCAGTATTTT
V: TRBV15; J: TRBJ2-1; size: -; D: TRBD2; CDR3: CATSPRREGLNEQFF; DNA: TGTGCCACCAGCCCCCGACGGGAGGGCCTCAATGAGCAGTTCTTC
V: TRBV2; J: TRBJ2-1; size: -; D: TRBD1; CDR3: CASMGQPSSYNEQFF; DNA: TGTGCCAGCATGGGACAGCCAAGCTCCTACAATGAGCAGTTCTTC
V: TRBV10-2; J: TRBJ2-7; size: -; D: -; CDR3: CASSELAGYEQYF; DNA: TGCGCCAGCAGTGAGTTGGCAGGCTACGAGCAGTACTTC
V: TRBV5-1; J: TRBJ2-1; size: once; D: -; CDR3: CASSLGLSSSYNEQFF; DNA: TGCGCCAGCAGCTTGGGACTTTCAAGCTCCTACAATGAGCAGTTCTTC
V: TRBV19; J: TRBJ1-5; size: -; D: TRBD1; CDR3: CASSMTGPYHF; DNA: TGTGCCAGTAGTATGACAGGGCCTTACCATTTT
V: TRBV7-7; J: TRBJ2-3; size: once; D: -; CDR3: CASSLGQASSGDTQYF; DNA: TGTGCCAGCAGCTTAGGACAGGCTAGCTCTGGAGATACGCAGTATTTT
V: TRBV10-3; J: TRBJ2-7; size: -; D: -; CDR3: CAISESERARSYEQYF; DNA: TGTGCCATCAGTGAGTCAGAGCGGGCCCGCTCCTACGAGCAGTACTTC
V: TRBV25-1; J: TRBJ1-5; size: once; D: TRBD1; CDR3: CASSESGTGTNQPQHF; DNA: TGTGCCAGCAGTGAATCCGGGACAGGGACAAATCAGCCCCAGCATTTT
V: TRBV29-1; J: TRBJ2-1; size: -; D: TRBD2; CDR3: CSVEGTSGSLVWTYNEQFF; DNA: TGCAGCGTTGAGGGGACTAGCGGGAGCCTTGTATGGACCTACAATGAGCAGTTCTTC
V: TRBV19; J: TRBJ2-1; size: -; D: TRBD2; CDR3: CASSRYPSGRAYNEQFF; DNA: TGTGCCAGTAGCCGATACCCAAGCGGGAGGGCCTACAATGAGCAGTTCTTC
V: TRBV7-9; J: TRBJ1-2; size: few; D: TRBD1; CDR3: CASSHGQGYGYTF; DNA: TGTGCCAGCAGTCATGGACAGGGCTATGGCTACACCTTC
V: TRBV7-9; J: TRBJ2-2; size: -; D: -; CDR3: CASSSLRITGELFF; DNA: TGTGCCAGCAGCTCGCTGAGAATCACCGGGGAGCTGTTTTTT
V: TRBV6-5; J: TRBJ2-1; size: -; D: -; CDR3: CASSYSQGGSKNEQFF; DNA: TGTGCCAGCAGTTACTCGCAGGGGGGCTCTAAAAATGAGCAGTTCTTC
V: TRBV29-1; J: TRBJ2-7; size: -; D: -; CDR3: CSVHKGWQGQYF; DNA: TGCAGCGTGCACAAGGGATGGCAGGGGCAGTACTTC
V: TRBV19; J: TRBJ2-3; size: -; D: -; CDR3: CASSRGATTDTQYF; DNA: TGTGCCAGTAGTCGGGGGGCTACCACAGATACGCAGTATTTT